One and the same sample provided the 32 T cell receptor beta chains below, sequenced in a study of blood T cell repertoires in COVID-19. Assay used: immunoSEQ multiplex PCR; TCRdb lists only in-frame clones, some missing. The repertoire holds about 380,000 clones, with 70% to 85% as singletons. Material: peripheral blood. The receptors derive from a human donor with acute or convalescent COVID-19. The donor label of this sample is uncertain.

The CDR3, as DNA: TGTGCCAGCAGCTTAGCGCTAGGACAGGCTGGGAATGAAAAACTGTTTTTT. Protein sequence: CASSLALGQAGNEKLFF. The chain couples TRBV7-9 to TRBJ1-4; TRBD1 agrees at 7 bases. The germline V gene has CDR1 SEHNR and CDR2 FQNEAQ (reference sequence). V lost 0 bases to trimming and J lost 5 bases; unmatched junction nucleotides: 9. The CDR3 is made up of 17 amino acids. The full variable domain, with the rest looked up from reference TRBV7-9 and TRBJ1-4, is DTGVSQNPRHKITKRGQNVTFRCDPISEHNRLYWYRQTLGQGPEFLTYFQNEAQLEKSRLLSDRFSAERPKGSFSTLEIQRTEQGDSAMYLCASSLALGQAGNEKLFFGSGTQLSVL.

The chain couples TRBV7-2 to TRBJ2-7, with 10 bases that match TRBD2. J gave up 3 bases and V 6 bases, and 5 bases lay outside the gene matches. The CDR3 has 14 amino acids. Germline loops: CDR1 SGHTA, CDR2 FQGNSA. CDR3 residues: CASRLGLAYYEQYF. CDR3 coding DNA: TGTGCCAGCAGACTGGGACTAGCGTACTACGAGCAGTACTTC.

This clone was counted between two and nine times. This rearrangement joins TRBV30 to TRBJ1-4; no definite D call. Deletions cut 0 bases from V and 3 bases from J, with 11 bases between. This CDR3 has 15 residues. Germline V lookup: CDR1 GTSNPN, CDR2 SVGIG (reference sequence). The DNA for the CDR3 is TGTGCCTGGAGTGTATTGGGCGTACCTAATGAAAAACTGTTTTTT. As protein: CAWSVLGVPNEKLFF. The full variable domain, with the rest looked up from reference TRBV30 and TRBJ1-4, is SQTIHQWPATLVQPVGSPLSLECTVEGTSNPNLYWYRQAAGRGLQLLFYSVGIGQISSEVPQNLSASRPQDRQFILSSKKLLLSDSGFYLCAWSVLGVPNEKLFFGSGTQLSVL.

The chain combines TRBV28 with TRBJ2-3, with D possibly matching TRBD1 (5 bases). CDR3 length: 13 residues. V was cut by 5 bases and J by 5 bases, with 11 bases left in between. The germline V gene has CDR1 MDHEN and CDR2 SYDVKM. The CDR3 reads CASSLPGIDTQYF. CDR3 bases: TGTGCCAGCAGTCTCCCAGGGATAGATACGCAGTATTTT.

The V gene is TRBV28, the J gene TRBJ1-1, with 7 bases lining up with TRBD1. CDR1 is MDHEN, CDR2 SYDVKM, per germline. The CDR3 is 16 residues long. J gave up 1 base and V 6 bases, and 11 bases lay outside the gene matches. CDR3 in amino acids: CASSGTVGTANTEAFF. Here the CDR3 DNA reads TGTGCCAGCAGCGGTACGGTCGGGACAGCGAACACTGAAGCTTTCTTT. Full variable domain (rest looked up from reference TRBV28 and TRBJ1-1): DVKVTQSSRYLVKRTGEKVFLECVQDMDHENMFWYRQDPGLGLRLIYFSYDVKMKEKGDIPEGYSVSREKKERFSLILESASTNQTSMYLCASSGTVGTANTEAFFGQGTRLTVV.

This chain links TRBV5-8 with TRBJ2-5, with D maybe TRBD2 (5 bases). Germline lookup yields CDR1 SGHTS and CDR2 YDEGEE. Trimming stripped 0 bases from V and 5 bases from J, with 17 bases between. CDR3 size: 16 residues. The CDR3, as DNA: TGTGCCAGCAGCTTGGGGACTGGCGTTTTTAAGGAGACCCAGTACTTC. Translation gives CASSLGTGVFKETQYF.

The rearrangement uses TRBV5-5 and TRBJ2-1; possible D gene TRBD2, 6 bases. CDR1 and CDR2 (germline): SGHKS, YYEKEE (reference sequence). The germline V and J ends were trimmed by 3 bases and 4 bases, with 23 bases remaining between them. This CDR3 has 18 residues. Here the CDR3 DNA reads TGTGCCAGCAGCTCGCAGGTGGGAGGCGGGAACTCATACAATGAGCAGTTCTTC. The encoded protein is CASSSQVGGGNSYNEQFF.

The chain couples TRBV2 to TRBJ1-5; no definite D call. The CDR3 sequence is 14 residues long. Germline V lookup: CDR1 SNHLY, CDR2 FYNNEI. Between the trimmed V and J ends, which lost 3 bases and 9 bases, there was a span of 15 bases. In DNA, the CDR3 is TGTGCCAGCAGTGATGGGCAGATAATCCGGCCCCAGCATTTT. Translating it yields CASSDGQIIRPQHF. Full variable domain (missing parts from reference TRBV2 and TRBJ1-5): EPEVTQTPSHQVTQMGQEVILRCVPISNHLYFYWYRQILGQKVEFLVSFYNNEISEKSEIFDDQFSVERPDGSNFTLKIRSTKLEDSAMYFCASSDGQIIRPQHFGDGTRLSIL.

The chain combines TRBV7-6 with TRBJ1-4; tentative D call: TRBD1 (5 bases). The CDR3 consists of 16 residues. V was shortened by 5 bases and J by 0 bases, with 13 bases between the two germline ends. The V gene's germline CDR1 is SGHVS and CDR2 FNYEAQ. The CDR3, as DNA: TGTGCCAGCAGCCCAAGCAGGGCCCCAACTAATGAAAAACTGTTTTTT. It is translated as CASSPSRAPTNEKLFF.

The chain couples TRBV7-9 to TRBJ1-6; no firm D call. The length of the CDR3 is 16 residues. Germline-derived CDR1 and CDR2 are SEHNR and FQNEAQ (reference sequence). V lost 5 bases and J lost 7, with 18 bases in between. The CDR3 here is CASSGIQGGPNSPLHF. For the CDR3, the DNA is TGTGCCAGCAGCGGAATTCAAGGCGGGCCAAATTCACCCCTCCACTTT.

The chain joins TRBV7-8 to TRBJ1-1, with unresolved D. Between the trimmed V and J ends, which lost 5 bases and 10 bases, there was a span of 14 bases. The CDR3 runs 12 residues. CDR1 SGHVS and CDR2 FQNEAQ come from the germline V gene. The DNA for the CDR3 is TGTGCCAGCAGCCTCAGAGGTGGCAGAGCTTTCTTT. It encodes CASSLRGGRAFF. Using reference TRBV7-8 and TRBJ1-1 for the parts outside the CDR3, the full variable domain is GAGVSQSPRYKVAKRGQDVALRCDPISGHVSLFWYQQALGQGPEFLTYFQNEAQLDKSGLPSDRFFAERPEGSVSTLKIQRTQQEDSAVYLCASSLRGGRAFFGQGTRLTVV.

The chain recombines TRBV30 with TRBJ1-2, with TRBD1 matching 9 bases. Germline V lookup: CDR1 GTSNPN, CDR2 SVGIG (reference sequence). J gave up 5 bases and V 1 base, and 2 bases lay outside the gene matches. This CDR3 region has 13 residues. DNA for the CDR3: TGTGCCTGGAGTGCCGGGACAGGGTATGGCTACACCTTC. It yields the protein CAWSAGTGYGYTF.

The V call is TRBV15, the J call TRBJ2-1, with TRBD2 matching over 9 bases. This CDR3 has 17 residues. Trimming cost V 0 bases and J 0 bases; bases outside gene matches: 3. Germline V gene lookup returns CDR1 LNHNV and CDR2 YYDKDF (reference sequence). The DNA of the CDR3 is TGTGCCACCAGCAGAGATAGAGCGGGAGGCTCCTACAATGAGCAGTTCTTC. Translated: CATSRDRAGGSYNEQFF.

V is TRBV19 and J is TRBJ2-1; 12 bases agree with TRBD2. The CDR3 is 17 amino acids. Trimming cost V 5 bases and J 0 bases; bases outside gene matches: 5. Germline loops: CDR1 LNHDA, CDR2 SQIVND (reference sequence). CDR3 loop: CASSSLAGGFSYNEQFF. The CDR3 DNA is TGTGCCAGTAGTTCCCTAGCGGGAGGGTTCTCCTACAATGAGCAGTTCTTC. Complete variable domain (other parts from reference TRBV19 and TRBJ2-1): DGGITQSPKYLFRKEGQNVTLSCEQNLNHDAMYWYRQDPGQGLRLIYYSQIVNDFQKGDIAEGYSVSREKKESFPLTVTSAQKNPTAFYLCASSSLAGGFSYNEQFFGPGTRLTVL.

V usage is TRBV5-1 and J usage is TRBJ2-5, with D maybe TRBD1 (6 bases). The CDR3 length is 13 residues. Germline CDR1 is SGHRS and CDR2 is YFSETQ. Trimming cost V 4 bases and J 5 bases, with 12 bases left between them. The CDR3 loop is CASSLGQTETQYF. DNA of the CDR3: TGCGCCAGCAGCCTAGGACAGACGGAGACCCAGTACTTC. Using reference TRBV5-1 and TRBJ2-5 for the parts outside the CDR3, the full variable domain is KAGVTQTPRYLIKTRGQQVTLSCSPISGHRSVSWYQQTPGQGLQFLFEYFSETQRNKGNFPGRFSGRQFSNSRSEMNVSTLELGDSALYLCASSLGQTETQYFGPGTRLLVL.

This clone turned up a few times. This chain connects TRBV11-3 to TRBJ2-7, with D perhaps TRBD1 (6 bases). V was shortened by 6 bases and J by 2 bases, with 14 bases between the two germline ends. The CDR3 has 14 residues. The germline gives CDR1 SGHNT, CDR2 YENEEA. CDR3 in amino acids: CASSAGTNTYEQYF. CDR3 bases: TGTGCCAGCAGTGCTGGGACAAACACCTACGAGCAGTACTTC.

This chain uses TRBV9 with TRBJ2-3; 8 bases are a match to TRBD2. Germline CDR1 is SGDLS and CDR2 is YYNGEE. CDR3 length: 17 residues. V gave up 3 bases and J gave up 2 bases; unmatched junction bases: 11. DNA of the CDR3: TGTGCCAGCAGCGGAGTACGGGGGGGCTCCCTCACAGATACGCAGTATTTT. Protein: CASSGVRGGSLTDTQYF.

The chain joins TRBV2 to TRBJ1-1; D uncertain. This CDR3 is built from 13 residues. Germline V gives CDR1 SNHLY, CDR2 FYNNEI. Trimming removed 2 bases at V and 1 base at J, with 5 bases between. The CDR3 protein is CASSEHRNTEAFF. The CDR3 bases are TGTGCCAGCAGTGAACACAGGAACACTGAAGCTTTCTTT.

The rearrangement joins TRBV28 to TRBJ2-2, with D maybe TRBD1 (5 bases). Trimming removed 2 bases at V and 0 bases at J, with 25 bases between. The CDR3 is 21 amino acids. CDR1 is MDHEN, CDR2 SYDVKM, per germline. CDR3: CASSLSGLAEWGQPNTGELFF. The CDR3 region has the DNA TGTGCCAGCAGTTTAAGTGGCCTCGCCGAGTGGGGCCAGCCGAACACCGGGGAGCTGTTTTTT.

The chain links TRBV5-1 to TRBJ2-5; no clear D. Germline CDR1 is SGHRS and CDR2 is YFSETQ. V was shortened by 0 bases and J by 1 base, with 7 bases between the two germline ends. The CDR3 loop spans 14 amino acids. DNA for the CDR3: TGCGCCAGCAGCTTGGGGTTCGGCCAAGAGACCCAGTACTTC. Its translation: CASSLGFGQETQYF. The whole variable domain, filled in from reference TRBV5-1 and TRBJ2-5, reads KAGVTQTPRYLIKTRGQQVTLSCSPISGHRSVSWYQQTPGQGLQFLFEYFSETQRNKGNFPGRFSGRQFSNSRSEMNVSTLELGDSALYLCASSLGFGQETQYFGPGTRLLVL.

J is TRBJ1-5 and V is TRBV28; TRBD1 is a possible D gene (5 bases). Germline assignment: CDR1 MDHEN and CDR2 SYDVKM. Trimming removed 3 bases at V and 9 bases at J, with 15 bases between. The CDR3 runs 14 residues. The CDR3 sequence is CASSLSSGSGPQHF. CDR3 in DNA: TGTGCCAGCAGTTTGTCTTCAGGGTCTGGGCCCCAGCATTTT.

V usage is TRBV7-2 and J usage is TRBJ1-5; 10 bases match TRBD1. The junction had 3 bases not matched to a gene; V was cut back by 3 bases and J by 4 bases. The CDR3 extends over 15 amino acids. Looked up from germline, CDR1 is SGHTA and CDR2 is FQGNSA. This CDR3 is CASSFRDRGNQPQHF. CDR3 sequence (DNA): TGTGCCAGCAGCTTCCGGGACAGGGGAAATCAGCCCCAGCATTTT. Full variable domain (outside the CDR3, taken from reference TRBV7-2 and TRBJ1-5): GAGVSQSPSNKVTEKGKDVELRCDPISGHTALYWYRQSLGQGLEFLIYFQGNSAPDKSGLPSDRFSAERTGGSVSTLTIQRTQQEDSAVYLCASSFRDRGNQPQHFGDGTRLSIL.

The chain combines TRBV30 with TRBJ1-6; TRBD1 might be the D (6 bases). V was cut by 0 bases and J by 7 bases, with 13 bases left in between. The CDR3 consists of 15 residues. The germline gives CDR1 GTSNPN, CDR2 SVGIG (reference sequence). The CDR3 reads CAWSVGVRGNSPLHF. The CDR3 bases are TGTGCCTGGAGTGTAGGAGTAAGGGGGAATTCACCCCTCCACTTT.

This chain uses TRBV11-3 with TRBJ2-1, with 8 bases matching TRBD2. Germline lookup yields CDR1 SGHNT and CDR2 YENEEA. V shed 3 bases and J 6 bases; nucleotides not matched to a gene: 7. The CDR3 consists of 15 residues. CDR3 loop: CASSFGTRVSNEQFF. The CDR3 DNA follows: TGTGCCAGCAGCTTTGGGACTAGAGTTTCCAATGAGCAGTTCTTC.

This clone is a singleton in its sample. The rearrangement uses TRBV24-1 and TRBJ1-5; the D gene is possibly TRBD1 (5 bases). Deletions cut 2 bases from V and 9 bases from J, with 7 bases between. Germline V gene data show CDR1 as KGHDR and CDR2 as SFDVKD. The CDR3 totals 12 residues. This chain's CDR3 is CATSDSQGPQHF. The CDR3 DNA sequence: TGTGCCACCAGTGATTCCCAGGGGCCCCAGCATTTT.

J is TRBJ2-7 and V is TRBV10-3; a weak D match, TRBD1 (6 bases). The germline V and J ends were trimmed by 0 bases and 6 bases, with 24 bases remaining between them. The CDR3 extends over 18 amino acids. CDR1 ENHRY and CDR2 SYGVKD come from the germline V gene. CDR3 nucleotide sequence: TGTGCCATCAGTGAGTCGAATTTCGGGGCCCTCAGGGGCCGCGAGCAGTACTTC. It yields the protein CAISESNFGALRGREQYF.

This chain connects TRBV19 to TRBJ1-3, with TRBD1 matching over 7 bases. The V and J ends lost 4 bases and 0 bases, in that order; junction bases with no gene match: 9. The CDR3 spans 17 residues. Germline-derived CDR1 and CDR2 are LNHDA and SQIVND (reference sequence). This CDR3 is CASSTTGTVFSGNTIYF. The CDR3 DNA follows: TGTGCCAGTAGTACAACCGGGACAGTCTTCTCTGGAAACACCATATATTTT.

This clone was seen more than once but under ten times. The chain joins TRBV30 to TRBJ1-2; D unresolved. CDR1 is GTSNPN and CDR2 is SVGIG in the germline V gene (reference sequence). There are 15 residues in the CDR3. The V end lost 0 bases, the J end lost 3 bases, and 14 bases lay between the germline ends. This chain's CDR3 is CAWSVEGRKYYGYTF. CDR3 sequence (DNA): TGTGCCTGGAGTGTAGAGGGCCGCAAATACTATGGCTACACCTTC.

V gene TRBV19 combines with J gene TRBJ1-6, with 10 bases identical to TRBD1. Trimming cost V 7 bases and J 8 bases; bases outside gene matches: 11. Germline CDR1 LNHDA, CDR2 SQIVND (reference sequence). The CDR3 loop spans 16 amino acids. Here the CDR3 reads CASTSTGQGKDSPLHF. The CDR3 nucleotides read TGTGCCAGTACGAGTACGGGACAGGGGAAGGATTCACCCCTCCACTTT.

V and J are TRBV6-1 and TRBJ2-7; 7 bases agree with TRBD1. This CDR3 is 15 amino acids long. Trimming removed 0 bases from V and 7 bases from J; junction bases left unmatched: 9. CDR1 and CDR2 from the germline V gene are MNHNS and SASEGT. CDR3 DNA sequence: TGTGCCAGCAGTGAAGCCCGGGACAGCCCGGAGGAGCAGTACTTC. This codes for CASSEARDSPEEQYF.

CDR3 coding DNA: TGTGCCAGCAGCTTAGGCGGTGGCAGGGGCCCCCCGGGTACCTACGAGCAGTACTTC. Translated: CASSLGGGRGPPGTYEQYF. This chain links TRBV11-2 with TRBJ2-7, with D perhaps TRBD1 (6 bases). The germline V and J ends were trimmed by 1 base and 2 bases, with 24 bases remaining between them. CDR3 length: 19 residues. CDR1 is SGHAT and CDR2 is FQNNGV in the germline V gene.

The J gene is TRBJ2-3, the V gene TRBV4-2, with 8 nucleotides matching TRBD2. J gave up 0 bases and V 0 bases, and 5 bases lay outside the gene matches. CDR1 and CDR2 from the germline V gene are LGHNA and YNFKEQ. The CDR3 totals 17 residues. The CDR3 loop reads CASSQDWASGSTDTQYF. CDR3 coding DNA: TGTGCCAGCAGCCAAGATTGGGCTAGCGGGAGCACAGATACGCAGTATTTT.